This T cell receptor beta chain was sequenced for a study of T cells after somatic rescue of genetic block. Profiling relied on immunoSEQ multiplex PCR, and the TCRdb table lists in-frame clones only, not all of them. The sample gives 68,000 or so clones, approximately 90% of which show up once; around 3% is in the top ten. The CDR3 contains 16 residues. The germline gives CDR1 LNHNV, CDR2 YYDKDF (reference sequence). Deletions cut 5 bases from V and 5 bases from J, with 22 bases between. This clonotype was sampled from a man between 35 and 55 years old. The genes are TRBV15 and TRBJ2-7, with TRBD2 as a possible D gene (7 bases). The specimen sequenced was peripheral blood mononuclear cells (PBMCs). In DNA form, the CDR3 reads TGTGCCACCAGCCCTAGGAGTCGGGGGGCATCACACGAGCAGTACTTC. Its protein is CATSPRSRGASHEQYF.